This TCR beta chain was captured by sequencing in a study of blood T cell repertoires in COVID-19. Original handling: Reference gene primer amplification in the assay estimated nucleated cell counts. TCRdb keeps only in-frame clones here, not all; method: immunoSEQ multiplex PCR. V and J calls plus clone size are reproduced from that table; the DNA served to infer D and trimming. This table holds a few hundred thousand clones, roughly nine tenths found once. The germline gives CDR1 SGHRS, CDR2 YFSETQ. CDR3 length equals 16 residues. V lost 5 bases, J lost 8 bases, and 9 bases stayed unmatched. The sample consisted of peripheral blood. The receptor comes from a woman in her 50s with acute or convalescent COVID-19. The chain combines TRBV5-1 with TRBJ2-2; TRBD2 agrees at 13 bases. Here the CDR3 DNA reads TGCGCCAGCAGACTCGGACTAGCGGGGGCCCGAGGGGAGCTGTTTTTT. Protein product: CASRLGLAGARGELFF. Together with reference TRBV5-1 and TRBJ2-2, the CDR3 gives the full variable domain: KAGVTQTPRYLIKTRGQQVTLSCSPISGHRSVSWYQQTPGQGLQFLFEYFSETQRNKGNFPGRFSGRQFSNSRSEMNVSTLELGDSALYLCASRLGLAGARGELFFGEGSRLTVL.